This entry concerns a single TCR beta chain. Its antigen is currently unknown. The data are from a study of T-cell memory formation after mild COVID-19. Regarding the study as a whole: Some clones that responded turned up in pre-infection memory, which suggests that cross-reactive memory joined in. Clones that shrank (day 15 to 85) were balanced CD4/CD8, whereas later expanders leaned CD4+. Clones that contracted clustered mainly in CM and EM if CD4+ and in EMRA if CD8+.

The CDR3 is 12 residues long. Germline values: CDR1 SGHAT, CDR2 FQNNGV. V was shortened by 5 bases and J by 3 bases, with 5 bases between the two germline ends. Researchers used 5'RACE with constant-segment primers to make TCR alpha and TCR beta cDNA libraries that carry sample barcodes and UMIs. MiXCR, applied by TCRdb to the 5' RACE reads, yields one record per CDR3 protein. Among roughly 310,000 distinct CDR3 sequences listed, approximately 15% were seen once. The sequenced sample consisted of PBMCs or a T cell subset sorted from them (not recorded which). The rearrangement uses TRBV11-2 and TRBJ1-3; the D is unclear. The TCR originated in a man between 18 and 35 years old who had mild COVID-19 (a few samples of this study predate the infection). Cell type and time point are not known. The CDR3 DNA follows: TGTGCCAGCAGCGGACGTGGAAACACCATATATTTT. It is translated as CASSGRGNTIYF.